A single sample is the source of the 10 T cell receptor beta chains below, sequenced in a study of identical twins. TCRdb called the 5' RACE reads again in MiXCR, with one record for every CDR3 protein. The top ten hold 0.27% of the sample, which has approximately 1.8 million distinct CDR3 sequences, 32% seen once. The sequenced material came from cord blood. These receptors originate from a newborn girl in good health.

V gene TRBV2 combines with J gene TRBJ2-1; 10 nucleotides agree with TRBD2. V was pared by 6 bases and J by 0 bases, with 5 bases of the junction left unmatched. The CDR3 runs 16 residues. Per the germline V gene, CDR1 is SNHLY and CDR2 is FYNNEI. CDR3 residues: CASRAPSGGSYNEQFF. CDR3 sequence (DNA): TGTGCCAGCAGAGCCCCTAGCGGGGGCTCCTACAATGAGCAGTTCTTC.

The genes are TRBV7-2 and TRBJ1-2, with D possibly TRBD1 on 6 matching bases. Deletions cut 0 bases from V and 6 bases from J, with 11 bases between. CDR1 and CDR2 from the germline V gene are SGHTA and FQGNSA. This CDR3 has 14 residues. CDR3 sequence: CASSLASRGNGYTF. DNA of the CDR3: TGTGCCAGCAGCTTAGCCTCCAGGGGAAATGGCTACACCTTC.

The chain combines TRBV7-8 with TRBJ2-4; 9 positions match TRBD2. J gave up 0 bases and V 3 bases, and 12 bases lay outside the gene matches. The germline gives CDR1 SGHVS, CDR2 FQNEAQ. The CDR3 sequence is 19 residues long. The CDR3 spells CASSFPAQRGDLAKNIQYF. The CDR3 coding sequence is TGTGCCAGCAGCTTCCCGGCCCAGCGGGGGGACTTAGCCAAAAACATTCAGTACTTC.

Of note for this clonotype: At one end, the junction sequence differs from germline, possibly due to a read error. The rearrangement links TRBV7-2 to TRBJ2-3, with 7 bases aligning to TRBD1. The CDR3 length is 14 residues. The germline V gene encodes CDR1 SGHTA and CDR2 FQGNSA. Here the CDR3 DNA reads TGTGCCGGCAGCTTTCAGGGGGACACAGATACGCAGTATTTT. Translated: CAGSFQGDTDTQYF.

The rearrangement links TRBV5-1 to TRBJ2-3; 10 bases agree with TRBD2. Trimming cost V 0 bases and J 7 bases; bases outside gene matches: 11. The CDR3 length is 17 residues. In germline, CDR1 is SGHRS, CDR2 YFSETQ. In nucleotides, the CDR3 is TGCGCCAGCAGCTTGGCCGTATCTAGCGGGAGAGGAAATACGCAGTATTTT. It translates to CASSLAVSSGRGNTQYF. The complete variable domain, with remaining parts taken from reference TRBV5-1 and TRBJ2-3, reads KAGVTQTPRYLIKTRGQQVTLSCSPISGHRSVSWYQQTPGQGLQFLFEYFSETQRNKGNFPGRFSGRQFSNSRSEMNVSTLELGDSALYLCASSLAVSSGRGNTQYFGPGTRLTVL.

This clonotype turned up a few times. V and J are TRBV28 and TRBJ2-5, with D possibly matching TRBD1 (6 bases). The CDR3 totals 14 residues. CDR1 is MDHEN and CDR2 is SYDVKM in the germline V gene. The germline V and J ends were trimmed by 6 bases and 4 bases, with 15 bases remaining between them. The CDR3 DNA reads as TGTGCCAGCAGCCGTACAGGGCCGGTAGAGACCCAGTACTTC. It codes for CASSRTGPVETQYF.

There are many counts of this clonotype. The chain couples TRBV29-1 to TRBJ2-5; maybe TRBD2 (6 bases). The V gene's germline CDR1 is SQVTM and CDR2 ANQGSEA. The CDR3 contains 14 residues. Between the trimmed V and J ends, which lost 6 bases and 1 base, there was a span of 15 bases. The CDR3 spells CSVLLSGVQETQYF. CDR3 nucleotide sequence: TGCAGCGTCCTACTTTCGGGAGTCCAAGAGACCCAGTACTTC.

This chain uses TRBV28 with TRBJ2-7; D is unresolved. The CDR3 totals 15 residues. Germline V CDR1 and CDR2: MDHEN, SYDVKM. Trimming pared 6 bases from V and 0 bases from J, leaving 15 bases between. This CDR3 reads CASSPMFLVSYEQYF. The DNA of the CDR3 is TGTGCCAGCAGCCCAATGTTTCTAGTCTCCTACGAGCAGTACTTC.

The chain joins TRBV7-9 to TRBJ2-3; 10 bases line up with TRBD1. Germline values: CDR1 SEHNR, CDR2 FQNEAQ (reference sequence). After removal of 5 bases from V and 1 base from J, the junction contained 6 bases not matched to a gene. This CDR3 region has 16 residues. The CDR3 region has the DNA TGTGCCAGCAGCCACGGCGGGACAGGGGGCACAGATACGCAGTATTTT. It translates to CASSHGGTGGTDTQYF.

The gene calls are TRBV20-1 and TRBJ1-1; no definite D call. Germline CDR1 is DFQATT and CDR2 is SNEGSKA (reference sequence). Trimming left V 0 bases short and J 8 bases short, with 10 bases between. The length of the CDR3 is 12 residues. CDR3 bases: TGCAGTGCTAGAGAGGCAGGACGCGAAGCTTTCTTT. It specifies CSAREAGREAFF.